These 2 T cell receptor beta chains originate from one sample sequenced in a study of T cell responses to AZD1222 COVID-19 vaccine. Sequencing used immunoSEQ multiplex PCR; TCRdb keeps in-frame clones, though not all of them. Of some 100,000 clones in the sample, more than 70% were seen once. The sample in question was peripheral blood, obtained on day 0 of AZD1222 vaccination. The receptors derive from an adult in good health.

The chain combines TRBV29-1 with TRBJ2-7, with a possible D match to TRBD2 (6 bases). Deletions cut 6 bases from V and 0 bases from J, with 12 bases between. The CDR3 sequence is 13 residues long. Germline CDR1 SQVTM, CDR2 ANQGSEA. CDR3 in amino acids: CSVGDWDSYEQYF. DNA for the CDR3: TGCAGCGTCGGGGACTGGGACTCCTACGAGCAGTACTTC.

This chain connects TRBV6-5 to TRBJ1-1, with D possibly TRBD1 on 5 matching bases. The V end lost 6 bases, the J end lost 7 bases, and 18 bases lay between the germline ends. In germline, CDR1 is MNHEY, CDR2 SVGAGI. The CDR3 is 14 amino acids. The CDR3 nucleotides read TGTGCCAGCAGGGCGGGCAGGGAGGCGGTTGAAGCTTTCTTT. As protein: CASRAGREAVEAFF.